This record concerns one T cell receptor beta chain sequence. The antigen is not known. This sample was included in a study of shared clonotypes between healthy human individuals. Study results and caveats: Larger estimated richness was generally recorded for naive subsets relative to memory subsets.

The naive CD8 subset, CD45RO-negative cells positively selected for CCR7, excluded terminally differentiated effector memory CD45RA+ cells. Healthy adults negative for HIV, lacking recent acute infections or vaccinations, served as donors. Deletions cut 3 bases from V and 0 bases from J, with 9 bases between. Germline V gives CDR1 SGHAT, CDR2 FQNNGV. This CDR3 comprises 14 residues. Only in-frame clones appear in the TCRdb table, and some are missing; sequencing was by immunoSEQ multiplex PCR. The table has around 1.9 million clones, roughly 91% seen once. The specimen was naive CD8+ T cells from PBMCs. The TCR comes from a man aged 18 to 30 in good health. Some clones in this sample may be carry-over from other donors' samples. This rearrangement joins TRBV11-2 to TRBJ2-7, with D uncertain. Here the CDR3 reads CASSFRSYSYEQYF. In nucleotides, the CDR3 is TGTGCCAGCAGCTTCCGGAGTTACTCCTACGAGCAGTACTTC. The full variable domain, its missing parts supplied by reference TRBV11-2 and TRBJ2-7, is EAGVAQSPRYKIIEKRQSVAFWCNPISGHATLYWYQQILGQGPKLLIQFQNNGVVDDSQLPKDRFSAERLKGVDSTLKIQPAKLEDSAVYLCASSFRSYSYEQYFGPGTRLTVT.